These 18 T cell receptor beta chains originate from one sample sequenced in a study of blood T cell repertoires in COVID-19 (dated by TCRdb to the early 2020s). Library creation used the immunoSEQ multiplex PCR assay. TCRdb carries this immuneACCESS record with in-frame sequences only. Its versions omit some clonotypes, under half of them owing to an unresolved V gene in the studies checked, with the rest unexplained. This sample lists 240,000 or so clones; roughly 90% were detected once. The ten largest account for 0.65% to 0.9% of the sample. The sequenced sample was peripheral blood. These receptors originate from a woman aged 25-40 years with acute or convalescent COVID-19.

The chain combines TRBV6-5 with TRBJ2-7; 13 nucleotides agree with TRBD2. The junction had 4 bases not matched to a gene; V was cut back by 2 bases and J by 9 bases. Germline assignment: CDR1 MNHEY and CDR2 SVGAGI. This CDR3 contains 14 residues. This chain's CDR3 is CASSYTSGRAGQYF. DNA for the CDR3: TGTGCCAGCAGTTACACTAGCGGGAGGGCCGGGCAGTACTTC.

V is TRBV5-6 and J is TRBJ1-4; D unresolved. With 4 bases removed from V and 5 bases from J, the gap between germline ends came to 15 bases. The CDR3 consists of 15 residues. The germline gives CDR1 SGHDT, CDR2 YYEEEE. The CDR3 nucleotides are TGTGCCAGCAGCGCCCTCCCCCAGGAAAATGAAAAACTGTTTTTT. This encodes CASSALPQENEKLFF. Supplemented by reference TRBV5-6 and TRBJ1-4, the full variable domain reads DAGVTQSPTHLIKTRGQQVTLRCSPKSGHDTVSWYQQALGQGPQFIFQYYEEEERQRGNFPDRFSGHQFPNYSSELNVNALLLGDSALYLCASSALPQENEKLFFGSGTQLSVL.

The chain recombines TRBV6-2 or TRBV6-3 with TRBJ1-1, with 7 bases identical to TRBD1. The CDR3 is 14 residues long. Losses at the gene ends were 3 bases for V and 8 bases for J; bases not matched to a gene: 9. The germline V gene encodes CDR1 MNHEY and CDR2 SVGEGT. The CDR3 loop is CASSYVDRENEAFF. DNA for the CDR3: TGTGCCAGCAGTTATGTCGACAGGGAGAACGAAGCTTTCTTT.

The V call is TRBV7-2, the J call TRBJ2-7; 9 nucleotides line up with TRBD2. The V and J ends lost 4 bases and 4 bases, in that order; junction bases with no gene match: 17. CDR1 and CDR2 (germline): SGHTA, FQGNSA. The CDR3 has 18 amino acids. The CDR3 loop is CASSSRLAAPVTVYEQYF. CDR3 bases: TGTGCCAGCAGCTCTAGACTAGCGGCCCCCGTAACCGTTTACGAGCAGTACTTC.

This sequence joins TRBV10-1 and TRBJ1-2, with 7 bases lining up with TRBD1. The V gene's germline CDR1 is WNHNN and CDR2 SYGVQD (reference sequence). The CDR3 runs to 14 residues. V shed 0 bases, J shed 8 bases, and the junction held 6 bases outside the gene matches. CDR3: CASSESLRGKGYTF. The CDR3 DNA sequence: TGCGCCAGCAGTGAGTCGCTCAGGGGGAAAGGCTACACCTTC.

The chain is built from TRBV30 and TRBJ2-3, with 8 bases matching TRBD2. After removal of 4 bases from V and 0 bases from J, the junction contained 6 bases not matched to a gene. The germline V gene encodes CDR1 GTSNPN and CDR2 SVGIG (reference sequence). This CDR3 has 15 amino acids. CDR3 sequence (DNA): TGTGCCTGGACCTCGGGGGGGGCCAGCACAGATACGCAGTATTTT. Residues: CAWTSGGASTDTQYF.

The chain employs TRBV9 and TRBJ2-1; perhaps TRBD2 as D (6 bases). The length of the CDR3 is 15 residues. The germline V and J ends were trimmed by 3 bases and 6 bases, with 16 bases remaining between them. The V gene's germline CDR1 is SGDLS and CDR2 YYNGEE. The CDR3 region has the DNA TGTGCCAGCAGCGACTCGGGACTCGCGATCAATGAGCAGTTCTTC. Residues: CASSDSGLAINEQFF.

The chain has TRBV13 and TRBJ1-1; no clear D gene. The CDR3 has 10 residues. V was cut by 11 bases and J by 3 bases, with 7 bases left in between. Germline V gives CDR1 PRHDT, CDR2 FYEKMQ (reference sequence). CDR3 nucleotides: TGTGCCGCAGGTGACACTGAAGCTTTCTTT. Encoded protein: CAAGDTEAFF.

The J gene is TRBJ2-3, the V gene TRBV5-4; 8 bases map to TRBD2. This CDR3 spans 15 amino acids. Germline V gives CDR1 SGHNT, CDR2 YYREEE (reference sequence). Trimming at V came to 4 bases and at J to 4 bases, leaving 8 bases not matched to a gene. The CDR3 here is CASSQLAAVPDTQYF. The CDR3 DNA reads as TGTGCCAGCAGCCAACTAGCGGCGGTGCCAGATACGCAGTATTTT.

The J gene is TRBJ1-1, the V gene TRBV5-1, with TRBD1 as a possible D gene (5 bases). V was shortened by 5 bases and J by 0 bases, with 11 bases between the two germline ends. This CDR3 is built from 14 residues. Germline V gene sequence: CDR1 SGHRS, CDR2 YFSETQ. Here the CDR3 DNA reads TGCGCCAGCAGTACCGACAGTTTGAACACTGAAGCTTTCTTT. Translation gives CASSTDSLNTEAFF.

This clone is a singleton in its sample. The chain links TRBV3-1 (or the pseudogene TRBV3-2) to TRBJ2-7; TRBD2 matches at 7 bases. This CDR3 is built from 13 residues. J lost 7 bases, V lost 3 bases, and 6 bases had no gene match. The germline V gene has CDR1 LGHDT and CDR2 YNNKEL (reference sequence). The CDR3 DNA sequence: TGTGCCAGCAGCCAGGGGGGGAGTGGTGAGCAGTACTTC. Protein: CASSQGGSGEQYF.

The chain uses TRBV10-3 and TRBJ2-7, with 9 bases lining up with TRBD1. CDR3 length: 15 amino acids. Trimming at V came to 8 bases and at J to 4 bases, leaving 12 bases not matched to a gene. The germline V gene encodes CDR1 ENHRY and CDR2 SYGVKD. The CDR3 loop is CAIRSGGTGPYEQYF. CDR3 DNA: TGTGCCATCCGAAGTGGCGGGACAGGGCCGTACGAGCAGTACTTC.

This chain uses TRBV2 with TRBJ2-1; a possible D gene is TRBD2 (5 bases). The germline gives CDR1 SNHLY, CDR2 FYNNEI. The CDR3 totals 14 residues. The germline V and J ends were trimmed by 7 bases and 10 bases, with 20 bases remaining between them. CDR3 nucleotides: TGTGCCAGCACCGTACAGCGGACTCATGAAGAGCAGTTCTTC. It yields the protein CASTVQRTHEEQFF.

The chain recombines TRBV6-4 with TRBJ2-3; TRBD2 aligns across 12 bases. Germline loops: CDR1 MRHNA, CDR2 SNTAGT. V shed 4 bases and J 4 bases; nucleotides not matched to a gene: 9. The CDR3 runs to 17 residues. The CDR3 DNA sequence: TGTGCCAGCAGTGCCGCGACTAGCGGGAGTGGGGCAGATACGCAGTATTTT. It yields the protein CASSAATSGSGADTQYF.

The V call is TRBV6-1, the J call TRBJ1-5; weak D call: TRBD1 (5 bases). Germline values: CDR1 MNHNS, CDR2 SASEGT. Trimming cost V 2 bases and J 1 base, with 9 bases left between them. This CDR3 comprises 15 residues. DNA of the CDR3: TGTGCCAGCAGTGAAATCGGGGGGAGCAATCAGCCCCAGCATTTT. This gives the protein CASSEIGGSNQPQHF.

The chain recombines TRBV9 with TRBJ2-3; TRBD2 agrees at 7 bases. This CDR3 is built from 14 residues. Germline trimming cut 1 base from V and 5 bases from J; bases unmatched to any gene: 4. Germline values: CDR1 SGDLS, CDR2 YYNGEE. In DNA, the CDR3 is TGTGCCAGCAGCGTAACGGGAGGTATAGATACGCAGTATTTT. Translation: CASSVTGGIDTQYF.

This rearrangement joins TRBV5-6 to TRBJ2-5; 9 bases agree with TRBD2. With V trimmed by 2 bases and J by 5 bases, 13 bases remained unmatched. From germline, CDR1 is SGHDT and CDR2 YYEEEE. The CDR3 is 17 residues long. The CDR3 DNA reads TGTGCCAGCAGCTTTTATGCGGGAGGGCCTAATTCGGAGACCCAGTACTTC. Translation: CASSFYAGGPNSETQYF. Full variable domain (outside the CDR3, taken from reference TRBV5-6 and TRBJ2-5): DAGVTQSPTHLIKTRGQQVTLRCSPKSGHDTVSWYQQALGQGPQFIFQYYEEEERQRGNFPDRFSGHQFPNYSSELNVNALLLGDSALYLCASSFYAGGPNSETQYFGPGTRLLVL.

The CDR3: CASSPLAGAGGDTQYF. CDR3 DNA: TGTGCCAGCAGCCCGCTAGCGGGAGCGGGGGGAGATACGCAGTATTTT. The V gene is TRBV3-1 (or the pseudogene TRBV3-2), the J gene TRBJ2-3, with TRBD2 matching over 10 bases. This CDR3 region has 16 residues. V was pared by 4 bases and J by 5 bases, with 9 bases of the junction left unmatched. The germline CDR1 and CDR2 sequences are LGHDT and YNNKEL (reference sequence).